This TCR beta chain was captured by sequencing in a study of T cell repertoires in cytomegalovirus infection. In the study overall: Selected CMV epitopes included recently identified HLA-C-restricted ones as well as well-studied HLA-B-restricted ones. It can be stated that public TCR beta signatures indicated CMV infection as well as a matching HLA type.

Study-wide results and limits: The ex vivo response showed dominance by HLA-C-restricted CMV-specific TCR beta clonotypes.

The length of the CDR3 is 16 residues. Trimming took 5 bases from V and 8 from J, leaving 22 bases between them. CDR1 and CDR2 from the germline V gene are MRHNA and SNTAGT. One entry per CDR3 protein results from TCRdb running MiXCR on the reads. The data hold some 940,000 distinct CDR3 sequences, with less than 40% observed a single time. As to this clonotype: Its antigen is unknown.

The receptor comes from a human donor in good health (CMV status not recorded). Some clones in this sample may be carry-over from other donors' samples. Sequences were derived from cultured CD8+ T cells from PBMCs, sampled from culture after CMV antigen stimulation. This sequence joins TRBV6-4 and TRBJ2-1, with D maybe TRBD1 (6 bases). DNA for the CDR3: TGTGCCAGCAGTTGGGACCCAGGGGCCCTCTGGGATGAGCAGTTCTTC. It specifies CASSWDPGALWDEQFF.